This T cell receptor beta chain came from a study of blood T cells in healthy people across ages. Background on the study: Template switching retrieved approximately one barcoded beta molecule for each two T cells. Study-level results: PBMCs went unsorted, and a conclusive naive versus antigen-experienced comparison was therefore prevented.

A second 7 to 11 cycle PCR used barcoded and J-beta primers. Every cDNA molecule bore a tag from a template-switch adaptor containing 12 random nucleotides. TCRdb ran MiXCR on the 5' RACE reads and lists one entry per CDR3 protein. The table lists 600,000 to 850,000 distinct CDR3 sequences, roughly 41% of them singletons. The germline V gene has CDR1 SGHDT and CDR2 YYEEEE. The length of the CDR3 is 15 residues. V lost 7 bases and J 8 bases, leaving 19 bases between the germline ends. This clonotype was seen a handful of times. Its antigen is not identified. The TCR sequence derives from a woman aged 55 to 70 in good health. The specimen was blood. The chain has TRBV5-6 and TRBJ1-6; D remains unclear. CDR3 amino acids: CASSLRAGNYSPLHF. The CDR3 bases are TGTGCCAGCTCTCTTAGAGCGGGTAATTATTCACCCCTCCACTTT.